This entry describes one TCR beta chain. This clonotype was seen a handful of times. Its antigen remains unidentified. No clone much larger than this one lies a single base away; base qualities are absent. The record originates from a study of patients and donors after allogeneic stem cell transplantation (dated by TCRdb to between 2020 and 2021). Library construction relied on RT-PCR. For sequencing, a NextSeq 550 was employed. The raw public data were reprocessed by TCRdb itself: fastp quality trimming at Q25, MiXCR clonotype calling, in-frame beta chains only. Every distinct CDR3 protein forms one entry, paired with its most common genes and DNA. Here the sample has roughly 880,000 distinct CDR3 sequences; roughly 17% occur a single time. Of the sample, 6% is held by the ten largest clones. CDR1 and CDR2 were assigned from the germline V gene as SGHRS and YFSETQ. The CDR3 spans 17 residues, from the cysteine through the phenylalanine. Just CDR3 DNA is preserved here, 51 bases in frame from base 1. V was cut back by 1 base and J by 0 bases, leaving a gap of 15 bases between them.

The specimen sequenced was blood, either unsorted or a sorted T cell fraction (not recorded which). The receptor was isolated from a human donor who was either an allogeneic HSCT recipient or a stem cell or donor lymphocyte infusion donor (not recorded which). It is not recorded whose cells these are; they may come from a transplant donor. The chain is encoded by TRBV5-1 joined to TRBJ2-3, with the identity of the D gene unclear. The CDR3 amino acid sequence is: CASSLYGRGASTDTQYF. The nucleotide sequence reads TGCGCCAGCAGCTTGTATGGTCGCGGAGCTAGCACAGATACGCAGTATTTT.